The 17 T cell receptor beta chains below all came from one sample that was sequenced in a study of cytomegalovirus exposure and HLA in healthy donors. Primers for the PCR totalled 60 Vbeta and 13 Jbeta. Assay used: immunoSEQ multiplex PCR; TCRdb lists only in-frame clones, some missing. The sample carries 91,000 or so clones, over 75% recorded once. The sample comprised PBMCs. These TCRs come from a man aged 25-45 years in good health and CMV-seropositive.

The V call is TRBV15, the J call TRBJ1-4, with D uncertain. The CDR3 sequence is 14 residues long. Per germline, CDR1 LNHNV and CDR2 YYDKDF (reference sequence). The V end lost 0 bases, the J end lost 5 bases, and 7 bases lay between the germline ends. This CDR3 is CATSRDFGNEKLFF. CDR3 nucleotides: TGTGCCACCAGCAGAGATTTCGGGAATGAAAAACTGTTTTTT.

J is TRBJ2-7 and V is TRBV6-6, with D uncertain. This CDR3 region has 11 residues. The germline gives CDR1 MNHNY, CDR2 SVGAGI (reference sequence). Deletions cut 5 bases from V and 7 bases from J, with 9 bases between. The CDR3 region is CASSQTSEQYF. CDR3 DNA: TGTGCCAGCAGTCAAACGAGTGAGCAGTACTTC.

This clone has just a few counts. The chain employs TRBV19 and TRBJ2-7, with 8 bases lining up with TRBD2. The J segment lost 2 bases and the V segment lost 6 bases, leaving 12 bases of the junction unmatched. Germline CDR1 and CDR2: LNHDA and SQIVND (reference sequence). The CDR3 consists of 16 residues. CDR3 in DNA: TGTGCCAGTAGCATCTCCCCTACTAGCGGAACCTACGAGCAGTACTTC. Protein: CASSISPTSGTYEQYF.

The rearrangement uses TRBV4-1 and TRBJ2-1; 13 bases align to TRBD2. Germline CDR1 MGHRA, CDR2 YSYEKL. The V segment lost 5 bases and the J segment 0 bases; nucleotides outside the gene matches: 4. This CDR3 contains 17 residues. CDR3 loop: CASSSRTSGSSYNEQFF. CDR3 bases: TGCGCCAGCAGCTCCCGGACTAGCGGGAGCTCCTACAATGAGCAGTTCTTC.

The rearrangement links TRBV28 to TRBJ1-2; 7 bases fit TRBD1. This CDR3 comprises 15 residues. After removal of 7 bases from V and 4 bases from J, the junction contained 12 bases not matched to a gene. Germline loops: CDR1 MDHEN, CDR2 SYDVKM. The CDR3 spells CASIPRIQGFYGYTF. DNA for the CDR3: TGTGCCAGCATCCCACGAATACAGGGGTTCTATGGCTACACCTTC.

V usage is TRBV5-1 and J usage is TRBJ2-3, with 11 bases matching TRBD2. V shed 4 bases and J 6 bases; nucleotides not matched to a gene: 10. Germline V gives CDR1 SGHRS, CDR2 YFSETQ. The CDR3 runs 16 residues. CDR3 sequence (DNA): TGCGCCAGCAGCGACACTAGCGGGAGTCGGCTGGATACGCAGTATTTT. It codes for CASSDTSGSRLDTQYF.

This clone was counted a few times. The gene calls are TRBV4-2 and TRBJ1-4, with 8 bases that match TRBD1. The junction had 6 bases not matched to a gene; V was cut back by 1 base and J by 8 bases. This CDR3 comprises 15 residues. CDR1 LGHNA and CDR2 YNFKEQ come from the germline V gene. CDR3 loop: CASSQGTGQGEKLFF. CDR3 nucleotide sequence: TGTGCCAGCAGCCAAGGGACAGGGCAGGGAGAAAAACTGTTTTTT.

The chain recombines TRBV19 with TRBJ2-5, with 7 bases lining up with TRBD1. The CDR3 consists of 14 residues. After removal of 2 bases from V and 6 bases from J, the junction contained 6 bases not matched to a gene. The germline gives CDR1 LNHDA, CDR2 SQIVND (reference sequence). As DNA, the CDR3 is TGTGCCAGTAGTATAAAGCAGGGGGTGCAGACCCAGTACTTC. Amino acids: CASSIKQGVQTQYF.

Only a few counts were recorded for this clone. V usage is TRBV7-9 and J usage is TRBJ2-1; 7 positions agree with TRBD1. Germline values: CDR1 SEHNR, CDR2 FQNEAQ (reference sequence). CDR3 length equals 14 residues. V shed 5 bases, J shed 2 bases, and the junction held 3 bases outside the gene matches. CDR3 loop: CASSRGQPYNEQFF. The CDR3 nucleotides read TGTGCCAGCAGCCGGGGACAGCCCTACAATGAGCAGTTCTTC.

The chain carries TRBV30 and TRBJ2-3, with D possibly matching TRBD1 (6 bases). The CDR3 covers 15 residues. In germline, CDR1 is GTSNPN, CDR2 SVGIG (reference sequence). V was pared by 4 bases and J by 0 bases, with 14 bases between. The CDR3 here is CAWINRALSTDTQYF. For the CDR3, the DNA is TGTGCCTGGATCAACAGGGCTTTGAGCACAGATACGCAGTATTTT.

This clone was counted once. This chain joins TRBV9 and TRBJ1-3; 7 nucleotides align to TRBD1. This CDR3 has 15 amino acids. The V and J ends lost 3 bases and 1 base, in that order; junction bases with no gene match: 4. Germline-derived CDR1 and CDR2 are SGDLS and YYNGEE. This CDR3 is CASSGSTGSGNTIYF. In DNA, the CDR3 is TGTGCCAGCAGCGGATCGACAGGGTCTGGAAACACCATATATTTT.

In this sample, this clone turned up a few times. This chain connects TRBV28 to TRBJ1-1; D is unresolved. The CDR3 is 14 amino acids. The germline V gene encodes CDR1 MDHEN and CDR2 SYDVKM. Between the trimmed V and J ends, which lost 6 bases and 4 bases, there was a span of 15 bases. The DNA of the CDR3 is TGTGCCAGCAGCTCCCTCGGGTTACGCACTGAAGCTTTCTTT. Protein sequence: CASSSLGLRTEAFF.

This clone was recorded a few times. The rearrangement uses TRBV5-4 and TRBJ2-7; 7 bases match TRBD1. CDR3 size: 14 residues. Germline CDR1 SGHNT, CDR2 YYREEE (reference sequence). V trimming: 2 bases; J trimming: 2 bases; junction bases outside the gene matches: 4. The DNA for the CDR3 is TGTGCCAGCAGCTTCACAGGGGATCCCTACGAGCAGTACGTC. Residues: CASSFTGDPYEQYV.

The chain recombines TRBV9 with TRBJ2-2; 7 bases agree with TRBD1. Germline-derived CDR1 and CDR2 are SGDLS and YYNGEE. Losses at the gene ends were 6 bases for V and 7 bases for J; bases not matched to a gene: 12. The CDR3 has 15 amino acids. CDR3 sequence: CASTARQGSNGELFF. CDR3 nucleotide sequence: TGTGCCAGCACCGCCCGACAGGGTTCGAACGGGGAGCTGTTTTTT. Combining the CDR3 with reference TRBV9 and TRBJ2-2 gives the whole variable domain DSGVTQTPKHLITATGQRVTLRCSPRSGDLSVYWYQQSLDQGLQFLIQYYNGEERAKGNILERFSAQQFPDLHSELNLSSLELGDSALYFCASTARQGSNGELFFGEGSRLTVL.

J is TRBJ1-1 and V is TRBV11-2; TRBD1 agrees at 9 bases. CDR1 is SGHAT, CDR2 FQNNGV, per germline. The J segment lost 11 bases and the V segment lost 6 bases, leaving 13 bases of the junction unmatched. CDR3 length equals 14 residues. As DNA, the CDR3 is TGTGCCAGCAGTTCGCCGGGACAGGGAAGACGGGCTTTCTTT. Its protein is CASSSPGQGRRAFF.

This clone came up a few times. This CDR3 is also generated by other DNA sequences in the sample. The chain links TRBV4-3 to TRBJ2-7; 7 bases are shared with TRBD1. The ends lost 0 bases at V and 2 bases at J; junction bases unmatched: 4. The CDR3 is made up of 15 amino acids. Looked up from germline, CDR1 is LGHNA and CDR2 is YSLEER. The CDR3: CASSQDGQGAYEQYF. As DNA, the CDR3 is TGCGCCAGCAGCCAAGACGGGCAGGGGGCCTACGAGCAGTACTTC.

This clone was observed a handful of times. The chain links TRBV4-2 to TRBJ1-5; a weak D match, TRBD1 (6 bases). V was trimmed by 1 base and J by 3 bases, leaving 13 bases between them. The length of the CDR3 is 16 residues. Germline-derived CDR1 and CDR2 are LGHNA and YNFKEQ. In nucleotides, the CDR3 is TGTGCCAGCAGCCAAGGCCAAGGGGGTAACAATCAGCCCCAGCATTTT. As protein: CASSQGQGGNNQPQHF.